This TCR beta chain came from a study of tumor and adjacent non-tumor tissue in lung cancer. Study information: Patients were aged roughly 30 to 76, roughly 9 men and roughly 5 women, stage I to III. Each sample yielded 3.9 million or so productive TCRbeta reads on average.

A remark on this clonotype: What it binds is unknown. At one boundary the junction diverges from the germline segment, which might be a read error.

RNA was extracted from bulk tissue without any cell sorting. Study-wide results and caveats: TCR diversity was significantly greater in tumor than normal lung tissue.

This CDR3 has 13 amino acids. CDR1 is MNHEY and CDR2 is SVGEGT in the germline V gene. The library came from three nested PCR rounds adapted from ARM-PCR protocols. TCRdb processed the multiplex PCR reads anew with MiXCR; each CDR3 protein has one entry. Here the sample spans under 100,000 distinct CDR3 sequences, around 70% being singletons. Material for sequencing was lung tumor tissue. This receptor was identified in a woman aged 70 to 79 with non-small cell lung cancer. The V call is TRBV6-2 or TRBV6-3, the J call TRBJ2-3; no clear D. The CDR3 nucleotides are TGTACCAGCAACCGAGACAGCACAGATACGCAGTATTTT. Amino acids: CTSNRDSTDTQYF.